The T cell receptor (beta chain) described here comes from a study of T-cell reconstitution after alpha-beta-depleted transplantation in children. The library targeted TCRbeta and was prepared with unique molecular identifiers. TCRdb re-derived calls from the PCR reads in MiXCR, one entry per CDR3 protein. This sample yields fewer than 1 million distinct CDR3 sequences, of which about 16% are seen a single time; approximately 5% belongs to the top ten. Concerning this clonotype: As yet, its antigen is unknown.

Points from the study as a whole: It was newly produced T cells that mostly accounted for T-cell counts and diversity one year after transplant. For some patients, TCRbeta diversity was high at day 60 because of recipient T cells and thymic progenitors that survived. Several hundred rapidly expanded clones from non-depleted graft cells reportedly supplied alpha-beta T cells about two months post-transplant.

After removal of 3 bases from V and 2 bases from J, the junction contained 9 bases not matched to a gene. This CDR3 spans 17 amino acids. Germline V gene lookup returns CDR1 SGDLS and CDR2 YYNGEE. V and J are TRBV9 and TRBJ2-5; 11 nucleotides match TRBD1. The sequence was obtained from a male patient between 5 and 17 years old who had a stem cell transplant for acute lymphoblastic leukemia, so the T cells may come from the graft donor. The material was PBMCs, mostly from graft donor cells, obtained 360 days after TCRalphabeta/CD19-depleted stem cell transplant. The CDR3 coding sequence is TGTGCCAGCAGCGGCGATAGGACAGGGGGCGTTCAAGAGACCCAGTACTTC. Its protein product is CASSGDRTGGVQETQYF.